This T cell receptor (beta chain) was sequenced for a study of T-cell memory formation after mild COVID-19. Across the whole study: TCR clusters largely stayed donor specific. Study-wide findings and caveats: From day 15 to 85, contracting clones were balanced between CD4 and CD8, whereas later expanders leaned toward CD4+. The study detected some responding clones in pre-infection memory, suggesting cross-reactive memory joined. Of the contracting clones, CD4+ ones lay mainly in CM and EM, and CD8+ ones in EMRA.

On this clonotype: The target antigen is unknown.

V lost 1 base, J lost 4 bases, and 11 bases stayed unmatched. Germline lookup yields CDR1 MGHRA and CDR2 YSYEKL. This CDR3 comprises 17 residues. In TCRdb, the 5' RACE reads were re-called with MiXCR into one record per CDR3 protein. The sample shows fewer than 350,000 distinct CDR3 sequences, 13% to 15% of them seen only once. Material for sequencing was PBMCs or a T cell subset sorted from them (not recorded which). This receptor was taken from a man aged 18 to 35 who had mild COVID-19 (a few samples of this study predate the infection). Cell type and time point are not known. The chain joins TRBV4-1 to TRBJ2-5; 8 bases are a match to TRBD2. The CDR3 spells CASSQGRGAGVRETQYF. CDR3 nucleotides: TGCGCCAGCAGCCAAGGTCGTGGAGCGGGGGTTCGAGAGACCCAGTACTTC.